This TCR beta chain originates from a study of OX40 agonist ivuxolimab in advanced cancers. Germline V gene sequence: CDR1 SGHNT, CDR2 YENEEA. CDR3 size: 16 residues. Trimming took off 0 bases at V and 4 bases at J, with 12 bases between the two ends. Here immunoSEQ multiplex PCR was the method, and the copy in TCRdb shows in-frame clones only, minus some. The table records about 60,000 clones, roughly 90% of them present only once. Specimen: CD4+ or CD8+ T cells sorted from blood, collected in a trial of the OX40 agonist ivuxolimab. The chain couples TRBV11-3 to TRBJ2-2, with D possibly matching TRBD2 (6 bases). The sequence derives from an adult with an advanced solid tumor such as melanoma, head and neck, liver or kidney cancer. CDR3 bases: TGTGCCAGCAGCTTAGAAAGCTTCGGGGGCACCGGGGAGCTGTTTTTT. Its translation is CASSLESFGGTGELFF.